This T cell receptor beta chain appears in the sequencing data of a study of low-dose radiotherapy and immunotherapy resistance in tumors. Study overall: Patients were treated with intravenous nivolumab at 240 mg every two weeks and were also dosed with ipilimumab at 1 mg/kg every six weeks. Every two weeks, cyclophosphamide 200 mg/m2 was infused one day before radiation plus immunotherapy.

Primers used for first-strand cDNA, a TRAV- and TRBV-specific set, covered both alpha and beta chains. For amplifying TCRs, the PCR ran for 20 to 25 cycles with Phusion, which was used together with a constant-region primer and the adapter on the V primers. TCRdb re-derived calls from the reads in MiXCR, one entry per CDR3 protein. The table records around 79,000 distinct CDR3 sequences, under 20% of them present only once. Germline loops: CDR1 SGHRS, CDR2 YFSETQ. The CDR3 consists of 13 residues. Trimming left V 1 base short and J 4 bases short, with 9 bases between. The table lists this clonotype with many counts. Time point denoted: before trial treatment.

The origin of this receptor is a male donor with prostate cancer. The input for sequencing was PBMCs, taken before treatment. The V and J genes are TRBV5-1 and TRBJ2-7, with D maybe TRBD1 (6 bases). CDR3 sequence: CASSLSQGYEQYF. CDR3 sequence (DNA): TGCGCCAGCAGCTTGAGTCAGGGGTACGAGCAGTACTTC.